In this sample, the clone carrying this TCR beta chain turned up many times. Antigen specificity is unknown. Unique molecular identifiers were used in preparing the TCRbeta library. MiXCR, run by TCRdb on the PCR reads, gives a single entry per CDR3 protein. This table has a few hundred thousand distinct CDR3 sequences, about 11% appearing once. This sample was taken from a study of T-cell reconstitution after alpha-beta-depleted transplantation in children. Regarding the study as a whole: T-cell numbers and diversity, one year after transplant, stemmed largely from T cells that were newly produced. Surviving recipient T cells and intrathymic progenitors accounted for some patients' high TCRbeta diversity at day 60. Several hundred expanded graft clones reportedly gave rise to the alpha-beta T cells present about two months after transplant.

Trimming took 1 base from V and 5 from J, leaving 12 bases between them. This CDR3 has 14 amino acids. The material sequenced was PBMCs, taken before TCRalphabeta/CD19-depleted stem cell transplant. The V call is TRBV12-3 or TRBV12-4, the J call TRBJ2-7; D not certain. The sequence was obtained from a child under two years old with acute myeloid leukemia, due to receive a stem cell transplant. The CDR3 protein is CASSLGLGQHEQYF. The CDR3 DNA follows: TGTGCCAGCAGTTTAGGGCTCGGGCAGCACGAGCAGTACTTC.